This T cell receptor beta chain came from a study of T cell repertoires in cytomegalovirus infection (dated by TCRdb to about 2019). Describing the broader study: Donor HLA type was relevant to the analysis, as public TCR beta signatures indicated carriage of CMV infection together with the matching HLA type.

General findings and caveats noted by the study authors: In both this cohort and an independent roughly 350-donor cohort, the cumulative frequency of public TCR beta family members distinguished carriers of CMV infection plus the relevant HLA type. The ex vivo response was dominated by HLA-C-restricted CMV-specific TCR beta clonotypes, which also provided the single most frequent clonotype in two of eight donors.

The germline V end is reduced by 1 base and the J end by 5 bases; junction bases left unmatched: 4. The CDR3 numbers 15 residues from cysteine through phenylalanine. Solely the CDR3 DNA is kept, with 45 bases framed from the first base. From a lookup of the germline V gene (reference sequence), CDR1 and CDR2 are LGHDT and YNNKEL. This clonotype was seen more than once but under ten times. The specificity of this receptor is unknown. The sample holds no much larger clone one base away, and base qualities are not on file. The data were produced on an Illumina HiSeq 1500. TCRdb trimmed the raw reads at Q25, called clones with MiXCR and kept productive beta chains. When rows share a CDR3 protein, they turn into one entry using the most common DNA and genes. The sample profile shows fewer than 550,000 distinct CDR3 sequences; approximately 25% of them were found once. The ten largest clonotypes hold 13% of the sample.

The V and J genes are TRBV3-1 and TRBJ2-7, and 11 bases in between align with TRBD2. This TCR was recovered from a human donor in good health (CMV status not recorded). Some clones in this sample may be carry-over from other donors' samples. The sample was PBMCs. The nucleotides read TGTGCCAGCAGCCAAGCGGGACTAGCGGTCCACGAGCAGTACTTC. Its product reads: CASSQAGLAVHEQYF.